This T cell receptor (beta chain) stems from a study of blood T cells in healthy people across ages. On the study more broadly: About one barcoded TCR beta cDNA was captured per two T cells. Whole-study findings and limits: Naive CD4+ cells and diversity were both higher in long-lived donors than in aged donors.

Primers used in a second PCR of roughly 7 to 12 cycles were a sample-barcoded 5' primer and a J-beta primer mix. A 12-random-nucleotide template-switch adaptor tagged each cDNA molecule. TCRdb called the 5' RACE reads again in MiXCR, with one record for every CDR3 protein. Of approximately 800,000 distinct CDR3 sequences listed, 20% to 30% were seen once; the top ten hold 3% to 4%. In its sample, this clonotype was seen a few times. Its antigen is not identified. These data were likewise used in another study, on T cells of mothers and their children. That investigation notes: Related mother and child pairs showed slightly greater overlap (not significant) than unrelated pairs did.

The TCR sequence derives from a boy aged 10-17 years in good health. The sample taken for sequencing was blood.

This chain's CDR3 is CASSLVLAGGREKLFF. The CDR3, as DNA: TGTGCCAGCAGCTTAGTGTTGGCCGGGGGCCGAGAAAAACTGTTTTTT. The J gene is TRBJ1-4, the V gene TRBV7-2, with a possible D match to TRBD1 (6 bases). From germline, CDR1 is SGHTA and CDR2 FQGNSA. Trimming cost V 1 base and J 8 bases, with 17 bases left between them. The CDR3 is made up of 16 amino acids.